This record looks at one T cell receptor beta chain sequence and its context. TCRdb's table, derived via immunoSEQ multiplex PCR, lists solely in-frame clones and lacks some. The sample holds 200,000 to 300,000 clones, more than 75% seen once. This specimen comes from a study of blood T cell repertoires in COVID-19. Unmatched junction bases numbered 13, after V lost 0 bases and J lost 6 bases. The germline gives CDR1 LGHNA, CDR2 YSLEER. This CDR3 region has 18 residues. The sample comprised PBMCs or T cells enriched from blood (not recorded which). The clonotype was recovered from a man aged 35 to 55 who had recovered from COVID-19. V and J are TRBV4-3 and TRBJ2-3; 9 bases fit TRBD2. The chain's CDR3 is CASSQDLVAGATGDTQYF. The CDR3 DNA follows: TGCGCCAGCAGCCAAGATCTGGTAGCGGGGGCCACTGGGGATACGCAGTATTTT.